The clone carrying this T cell receptor beta chain was found a few times. CDR3 length: 17 residues. Losses at the gene ends were 5 bases for V and 3 bases for J; bases not matched to a gene: 9. In germline, CDR1 is SGHTA, CDR2 FQGNSA. The sample comes from a study of beta chain features in type 1 diabetes. Study-wide context: Healthy donors and patients showed comparable age, gender and cell yields.

As every portion of the isolated RNA was reverse transcribed, the sequencing read expressed TCRB transcripts. About 3.6 million reads were obtained on average from naive, central memory and regulatory T cell samples. The method was immunoSEQ multiplex PCR; TCRdb's version includes in-frame clones alone and lacks a portion of them. This table holds around 430,000 clones, approximately 31% found once. This TCR came from a man aged 18 to 30 in good health. The chain links TRBV7-2 to TRBJ2-1; 11 nucleotides line up with TRBD2. What was sequenced was naive CD4+ T cells from blood. The CDR3 is CASSLGTSGGGYNEQFF. DNA for the CDR3: TGTGCCAGCAGCCTAGGGACTAGCGGAGGGGGCTACAATGAGCAGTTCTTC.